The 7 T cell receptor beta chains below all came from one sample that was sequenced in a study of blood T cell repertoires in COVID-19. Libraries were prepared by immunoSEQ multiplex PCR; TCRdb keeps only in-frame clonotypes and omits some of them. The data hold fewer than 15,000 clones, with approximately 92% observed a single time. The source material was peripheral blood. The receptors come from a human donor with active COVID-19. The donor label of this sample is uncertain.

The rearrangement uses TRBV4-2 and TRBJ2-5; TRBD1 matches 9 bases. CDR3 length equals 14 residues. Looked up from germline, CDR1 is LGHNA and CDR2 is YNFKEQ. Trimming took 4 bases from V and 4 from J; bases not matched to a gene: 4. The CDR3 sequence: CASSPGQGGETQYF. The DNA of the CDR3 is TGTGCCAGCAGCCCGGGACAGGGAGGAGAGACCCAGTACTTC.

The rearrangement links TRBV7-9 to TRBJ1-4; D ambiguous. This CDR3 region has 16 residues. V lost 5 bases to trimming and J lost 4 bases, with 17 bases between them. In germline, CDR1 is SEHNR, CDR2 FQNEAQ (reference sequence). For the CDR3, the DNA is TGTGCCAGCAGCCCAAAACGGCGACTAAGTAATGAAAAACTGTTTTTT. Its protein is CASSPKRRLSNEKLFF.

The table lists this clone with a count of one. V and J are TRBV24-1 and TRBJ2-5, with a weak D call TRBD2 (6 bases). V was shortened by 4 bases and J by 5 bases, with 16 bases between the two germline ends. CDR1 is KGHDR and CDR2 is SFDVKD in the germline V gene. The CDR3 loop spans 15 amino acids. CDR3 loop: CATSDSGSLGETQYF. The CDR3 DNA sequence: TGTGCCACCAGTGACTCCGGGAGCCTCGGGGAGACCCAGTACTTC.

Only one count was recorded for this clone. This sequence joins TRBV2 and TRBJ1-5, with D perhaps matching TRBD1 (6 bases). Trimming cost V 6 bases and J 3 bases, with 12 bases left between them. The CDR3 covers 14 residues. Germline CDR1 and CDR2: SNHLY and FYNNEI. In DNA, the CDR3 is TGTGCCAGCAGCGGCGGACAGCTCAATCAGCCCCAGCATTTT. It codes for CASSGGQLNQPQHF.

The chain links TRBV15 to TRBJ2-2; 7 bases are a match to TRBD2. The CDR3 loop spans 14 amino acids. V was clipped by 1 base and J by 4 bases; unmatched bases: 0. CDR1 is LNHNV, CDR2 YYDKDF, per germline (reference sequence). CDR3 nucleotides: TGTGCCACCAGCAGAGGGACTAGCACCGGGGAGCTGTTTTTT. This codes for CATSRGTSTGELFF.

V and J are TRBV11-2 and TRBJ2-1; 10 bases line up with TRBD2. This CDR3 spans 15 amino acids. The V gene's germline CDR1 is SGHAT and CDR2 FQNNGV. The junction had 8 bases not matched to a gene; V was cut back by 5 bases and J by 7 bases. CDR3 nucleotides: TGTGCCAGCAGCCTTCTAGCGGGAGTGGGGAATGAGCAGTTCTTC. Amino acids: CASSLLAGVGNEQFF.

This clone occurred once. The chain couples TRBV28 to TRBJ2-2, with 11 bases matching TRBD1. The CDR3 totals 13 residues. Germline loops: CDR1 MDHEN, CDR2 SYDVKM. Unmatched junction bases numbered 4, after V lost 10 bases and J lost 6 bases. The CDR3 loop is CATGTGGPGELFF. CDR3 sequence (DNA): TGTGCCACCGGGACAGGGGGACCCGGGGAGCTGTTTTTT.